This TCR beta chain was sequenced for a study of TIL therapy for anti-PD-1-resistant metastatic lung cancer. Looking at the study overall: Half of patients were current or former smokers. Study results and limitations: Many TIL product clones were absent from baseline tumor, suggesting clonal contraction. TIL cultures after expansion showed higher clonality and lower diversity than baseline tumor (median around 5.9% vs 31%).

Time point denoted: pre-treatment sample, taken before nivolumab and TIL therapy. Tumor tissue came from excised metastases, mostly pleural nodules or supraclavicular lymph nodes. Tumors were harvested before any PD-1/PD-L1 blockade. This CDR3 region has 13 residues. V lost 3 bases, J lost 5 bases, and 1 base stayed unmatched. Germline-derived CDR1 and CDR2 are SGHNT and YYREEE (reference sequence). This clone was observed a single time. Its target is not known. The libraries were made with immunoSEQ v3. Sequencing was performed with immunoSEQ multiplex PCR; in TCRdb, only in-frame clones are kept and a portion is missing. The sample has about 95,000 clones, just over 65% seen once.

The chain is built from TRBV5-4 and TRBJ2-5; 10 nucleotides align to TRBD1. This TCR was recovered from a person between 25 and 79 years old with non-small cell lung cancer. The source was tumor tissue, collected at baseline. The CDR3 DNA reads as TGTGCCAGCAGCTGGGACAGGGGCGAGACCCAGTACTTC. Protein: CASSWDRGETQYF.